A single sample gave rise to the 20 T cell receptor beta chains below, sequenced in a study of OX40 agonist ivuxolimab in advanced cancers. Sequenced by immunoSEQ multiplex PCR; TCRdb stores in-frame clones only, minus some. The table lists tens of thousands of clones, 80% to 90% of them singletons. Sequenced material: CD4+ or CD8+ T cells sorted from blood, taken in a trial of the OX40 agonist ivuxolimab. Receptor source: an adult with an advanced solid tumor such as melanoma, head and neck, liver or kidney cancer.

The CDR3 is CASSTRLKQSRANVLTF. The CDR3 nucleotides are TGTGCCAGCAGTACCCGGCTCAAACAAAGTCGGGCCAACGTCCTGACTTTC. V is TRBV9 and J is TRBJ2-6; D uncertain. This CDR3 is built from 17 residues. The germline V gene encodes CDR1 SGDLS and CDR2 YYNGEE. Deletions cut 5 bases from V and 5 bases from J, with 20 bases between. The variable domain in full, with the rest retrieved from reference TRBV9 and TRBJ2-6, is DSGVTQTPKHLITATGQRVTLRCSPRSGDLSVYWYQQSLDQGLQFLIQYYNGEERAKGNILERFSAQQFPDLHSELNLSSLELGDSALYFCASSTRLKQSRANVLTFGAGSRLTVL.

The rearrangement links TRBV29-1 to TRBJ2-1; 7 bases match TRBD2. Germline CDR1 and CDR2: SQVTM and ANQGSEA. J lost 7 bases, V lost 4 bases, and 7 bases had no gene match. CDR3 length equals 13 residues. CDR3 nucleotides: TGCAGCGTTGGGGAGGGGCTATTGAATGAGCAGTTCTTC. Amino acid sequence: CSVGEGLLNEQFF.

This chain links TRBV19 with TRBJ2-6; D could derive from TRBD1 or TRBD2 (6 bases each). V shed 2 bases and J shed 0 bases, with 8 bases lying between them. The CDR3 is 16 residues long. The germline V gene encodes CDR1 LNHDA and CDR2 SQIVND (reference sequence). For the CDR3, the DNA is TGTGCCAGTAGTATAAAGGGGGGCTCTGGGGCCAACGTCCTGACTTTC. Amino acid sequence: CASSIKGGSGANVLTF.

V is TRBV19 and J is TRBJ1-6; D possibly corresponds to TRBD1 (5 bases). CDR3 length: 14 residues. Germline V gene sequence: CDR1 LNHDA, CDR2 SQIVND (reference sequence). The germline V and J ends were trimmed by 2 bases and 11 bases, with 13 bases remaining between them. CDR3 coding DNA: TGTGCCAGTAGTATACGGGGGAGGAGGACACCCCTCCACTTT. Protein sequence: CASSIRGRRTPLHF.

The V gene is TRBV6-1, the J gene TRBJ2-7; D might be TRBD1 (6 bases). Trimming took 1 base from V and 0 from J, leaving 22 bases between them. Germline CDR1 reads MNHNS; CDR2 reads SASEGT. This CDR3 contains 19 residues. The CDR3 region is CASSEGGGFNRPSSYEQYF. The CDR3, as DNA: TGTGCCAGCAGTGAAGGAGGGGGATTTAACAGGCCTAGCTCCTACGAGCAGTACTTC.

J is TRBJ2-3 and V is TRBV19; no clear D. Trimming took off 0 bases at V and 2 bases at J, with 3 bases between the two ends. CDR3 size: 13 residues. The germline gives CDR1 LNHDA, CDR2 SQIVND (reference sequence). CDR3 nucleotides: TGTGCCAGTAGTATAGATTTCACAGATACGCAGTATTTT. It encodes CASSIDFTDTQYF.

DNA for the CDR3: TGTGCCACCATGACTAGCTGGGGTGAGCAGTTCTTC. Residues: CATMTSWGEQFF. The chain recombines TRBV6-5 with TRBJ2-1; 7 bases match TRBD2. Germline CDR1 MNHEY, CDR2 SVGAGI. The CDR3 extends over 12 amino acids. With 10 bases clipped from V and 9 bases from J, the junction kept 9 bases outside the gene matches.

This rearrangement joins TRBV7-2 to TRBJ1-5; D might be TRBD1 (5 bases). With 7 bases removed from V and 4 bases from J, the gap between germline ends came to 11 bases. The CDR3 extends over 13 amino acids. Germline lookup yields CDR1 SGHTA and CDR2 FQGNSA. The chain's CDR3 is CASTLGGNQPQHF. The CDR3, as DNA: TGTGCCAGCACCCTGGGGGGAAATCAGCCCCAGCATTTT.

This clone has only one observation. This CDR3 is CASSPLPASGFQETQYF. Written as DNA, the CDR3 is TGTGCCAGCTCACCACTTCCGGCTAGCGGTTTTCAAGAGACCCAGTACTTC. The chain employs TRBV18 and TRBJ2-5, with 7 bases fitting TRBD2. V was pared by 1 base and J by 2 bases, with 10 bases of the junction left unmatched. The CDR3 runs to 17 residues. Germline V lookup: CDR1 KGHSH, CDR2 LQKENI.

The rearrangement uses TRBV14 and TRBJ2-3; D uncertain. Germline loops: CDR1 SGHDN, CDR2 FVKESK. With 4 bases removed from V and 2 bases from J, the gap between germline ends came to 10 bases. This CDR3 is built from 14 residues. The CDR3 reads CASSLMAVTDTQYF. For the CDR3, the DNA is TGTGCCAGCAGCCTTATGGCTGTCACAGATACGCAGTATTTT.

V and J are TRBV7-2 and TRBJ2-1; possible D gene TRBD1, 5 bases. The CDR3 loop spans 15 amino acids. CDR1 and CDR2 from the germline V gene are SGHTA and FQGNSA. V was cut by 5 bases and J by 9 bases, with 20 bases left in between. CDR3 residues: CASSPRTGVQGEQFF. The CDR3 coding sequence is TGTGCCAGCAGCCCGAGGACGGGCGTTCAGGGTGAGCAGTTCTTC. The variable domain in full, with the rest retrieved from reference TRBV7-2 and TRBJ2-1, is GAGVSQSPSNKVTEKGKDVELRCDPISGHTALYWYRQSLGQGLEFLIYFQGNSAPDKSGLPSDRFSAERTGGSVSTLTIQRTQQEDSAVYLCASSPRTGVQGEQFFGPGTRLTVL.

CDR3 nucleotides: TGTGCCAGCAGCCAACAGCCTAGGGATGAGCAGTTCTTC. It encodes CASSQQPRDEQFF. This chain uses TRBV7-2 with TRBJ2-1; D is ambiguous. The CDR3 length is 13 residues. V lost 5 bases and J 8 bases, leaving 13 bases between the germline ends. Germline V lookup: CDR1 SGHTA, CDR2 FQGNSA. Looking up the rest from reference TRBV7-2 and TRBJ2-1 gives the full variable domain: GAGVSQSPSNKVTEKGKDVELRCDPISGHTALYWYRQSLGQGLEFLIYFQGNSAPDKSGLPSDRFSAERTGGSVSTLTIQRTQQEDSAVYLCASSQQPRDEQFFGPGTRLTVL.

The CDR3 coding sequence is TGTGCCAGCAGCGCAGATACCGACGAGCAGTACTTC. Its translation is CASSADTDEQYF. The rearrangement links TRBV7-9 to TRBJ2-7; unclear D gene. Germline values: CDR1 SEHNR, CDR2 FQNEAQ (reference sequence). The CDR3 is made up of 12 amino acids. V lost 5 bases and J 5 bases, leaving 10 bases between the germline ends.

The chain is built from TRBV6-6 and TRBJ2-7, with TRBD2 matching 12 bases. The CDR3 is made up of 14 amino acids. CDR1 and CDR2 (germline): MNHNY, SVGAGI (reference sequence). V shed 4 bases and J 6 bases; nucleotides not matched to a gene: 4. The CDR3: CASSFGLAGSEQYF. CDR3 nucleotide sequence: TGTGCCAGCAGTTTCGGACTAGCGGGGAGCGAGCAGTACTTC.

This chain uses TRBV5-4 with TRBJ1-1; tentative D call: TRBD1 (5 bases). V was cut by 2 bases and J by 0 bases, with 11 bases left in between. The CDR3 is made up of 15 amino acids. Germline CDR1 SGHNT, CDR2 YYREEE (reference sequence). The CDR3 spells CASSFGRVVNTEAFF. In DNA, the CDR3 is TGTGCCAGCAGCTTTGGCAGGGTGGTGAACACTGAAGCTTTCTTT.

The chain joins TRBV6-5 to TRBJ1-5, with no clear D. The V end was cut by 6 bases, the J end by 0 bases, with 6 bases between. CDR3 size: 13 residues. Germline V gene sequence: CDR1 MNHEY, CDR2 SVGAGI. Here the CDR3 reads CASRRFSNQPQHF. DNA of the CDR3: TGTGCCAGCAGGAGGTTTAGCAATCAGCCCCAGCATTTT.

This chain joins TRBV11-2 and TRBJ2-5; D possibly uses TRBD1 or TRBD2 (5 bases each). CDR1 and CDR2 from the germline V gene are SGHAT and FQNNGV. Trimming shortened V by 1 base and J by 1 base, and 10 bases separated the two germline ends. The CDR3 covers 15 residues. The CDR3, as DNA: TGTGCCAGCAGCTTAGCGTTTGGGGGCCAAGAGACCCAGTACTTC. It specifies CASSLAFGGQETQYF.

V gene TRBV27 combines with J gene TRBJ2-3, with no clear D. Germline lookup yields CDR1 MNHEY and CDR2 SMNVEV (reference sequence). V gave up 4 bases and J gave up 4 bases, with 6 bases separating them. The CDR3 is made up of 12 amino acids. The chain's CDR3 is CASSSRSDTQYF. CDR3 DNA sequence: TGTGCCAGCAGTTCTCGCTCAGATACGCAGTATTTT.

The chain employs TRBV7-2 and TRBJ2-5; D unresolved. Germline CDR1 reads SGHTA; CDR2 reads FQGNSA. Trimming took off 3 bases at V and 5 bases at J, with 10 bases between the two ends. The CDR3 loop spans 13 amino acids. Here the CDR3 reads CASSFRAAETQYF. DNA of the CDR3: TGTGCCAGCAGCTTTCGGGCGGCCGAGACCCAGTACTTC.

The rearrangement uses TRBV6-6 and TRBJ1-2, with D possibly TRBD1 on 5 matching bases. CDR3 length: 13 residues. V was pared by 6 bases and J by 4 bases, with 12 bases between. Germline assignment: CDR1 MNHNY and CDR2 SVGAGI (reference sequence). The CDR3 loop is CASSPAGGYGYTF. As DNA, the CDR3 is TGTGCCAGCAGCCCCGCTGGGGGCTATGGCTACACCTTC.